The 3 T cell receptor beta chains in this list originate from one sample, sequenced in a study of T cell repertoires in cytomegalovirus infection. No antigen has been assigned to these receptors. TCRdb processed the reads anew with MiXCR; each CDR3 protein has one entry. Among over 100,000 distinct CDR3 sequences listed, over 9.5% were seen once. The sample consisted of PBMCs, sequenced either directly or after in vitro stimulation (not recorded which). These receptors all come from a human donor in good health (CMV status not recorded). Some clones in this sample may be carry-over from other donors' samples.

About this clonotype: A single base separates this from a much larger clone, so it may be a read error. The rearrangement links TRBV7-9 to TRBJ2-1, with D hard to call. The CDR3 loop spans 11 amino acids. Trimming removed 4 bases at V and 13 bases at J, with 11 bases between. The germline CDR1 and CDR2 sequences are SEHNR and FQNEAQ (reference sequence). The CDR3 DNA follows: TGTGCCAGCAGCTGCGCCGAGACACAGTTCTTC. Translation: CASSCAETQFF.

This chain links TRBV2 with TRBJ1-6; D gene ambiguous. Germline-derived CDR1 and CDR2 are SNHLY and FYNNEI. The V end lost 3 bases, the J end lost 6 bases, and 9 bases lay between the germline ends. The CDR3 sequence is 14 residues long. The CDR3 bases are TGTGCCAGCAGTGACAATTACCGTAATTCACCCCTCCACTTT. Translation gives CASSDNYRNSPLHF.

The chain recombines TRBV6-5 with TRBJ1-2, with no clear D. Between the trimmed V and J ends, which lost 9 bases and 9 bases, there was a span of 26 bases. The CDR3 consists of 15 residues. The V gene's germline CDR1 is MNHEY and CDR2 SVGAGI. The CDR3 nucleotides are TGTGCCAGTTCGTCGGGCACGAATACCGTCGGAAGCTACACCTTC. It yields the protein CASSSGTNTVGSYTF.